Following are 32 T cell receptor beta chains from one sample sequenced in a study of T cells after yellow fever vaccination. MiXCR, applied by TCRdb to the 5' RACE reads, yields one record per CDR3 protein. The data show hundreds of thousands of distinct CDR3 sequences, with roughly 12% seen just once and 14% to 15% held by the top ten. Sequences were derived from PBMCs, sampled on the day of the yellow fever booster vaccination. The receptor source for this set is a young man who received the YFV17D yellow fever vaccine.

This clonotype has just a few counts. The gene calls are TRBV6-2 or TRBV6-3 and TRBJ2-2; 9 bases are shared with TRBD1. Germline-derived CDR1 and CDR2 are MNHEY and SVGEGT. V was clipped by 6 bases and J by 6 bases; unmatched bases: 8. This CDR3 contains 15 residues. The CDR3 DNA sequence: TGTGCCAGCAGGGACGGGACAGGGTACCCCGGGGAGCTGTTTTTT. Translation: CASRDGTGYPGELFF.

This clonotype came up a few times. The chain recombines TRBV4-3 with TRBJ1-2; possible D gene TRBD1, 5 bases. CDR3 length equals 14 residues. Trimming took off 0 bases at V and 2 bases at J, with 7 bases between the two ends. In germline, CDR1 is LGHNA, CDR2 YSLEER. The CDR3 region has the DNA TGCGCCAGCAGCCAAGACTACAGGAACTATGGCTACACCTTC. Its translation is CASSQDYRNYGYTF.

Only a few counts were recorded for this clonotype. The rearrangement uses TRBV7-8 and TRBJ2-5; D could derive from TRBD1 or TRBD2 (5 bases each). This CDR3 is 14 amino acids long. With 4 bases removed from V and 1 base from J, the gap between germline ends came to 10 bases. From germline, CDR1 is SGHVS and CDR2 FQNEAQ. CDR3 protein: CASSSQGPQETQYF. The CDR3 nucleotides are TGTGCCAGCAGCTCCCAGGGACCCCAAGAGACCCAGTACTTC.

Worth noting for this clonotype: The junction departs from the called germline gene at one end, perhaps through a read error. The chain links TRBV20-1 to TRBJ2-2; maybe TRBD1 (6 bases). The CDR3 extends over 16 amino acids. Germline assignment: CDR1 DFQATT and CDR2 SNEGSKA (reference sequence). The CDR3 loop is CCARVPGTTNTGELFF. The CDR3 DNA reads as TGCTGTGCTAGAGTTCCTGGGACAACGAACACCGGGGAGCTGTTTTTT.

CDR3 sequence (DNA): TGCGCCAGCACCCAAAGGACAGGATCGGCCACTGAAGCTTTCTTT. As protein: CASTQRTGSATEAFF. V is TRBV5-1 and J is TRBJ1-1; the match to TRBD1 covers 7 bases. From germline, CDR1 is SGHRS and CDR2 YFSETQ. CDR3 length: 15 amino acids. V lost 6 bases to trimming and J lost 4 bases; unmatched junction nucleotides: 12.

This chain connects TRBV7-3 to TRBJ2-3, with TRBD1 as a possible D gene (6 bases). The CDR3 contains 19 residues. Trimming cost V 5 bases and J 15 bases, with 39 bases left between them. Per germline, CDR1 SGHTA and CDR2 FQGTGA. The CDR3, as DNA: TGTGCCAGCAGCCCAAGGGGGACAAGGATGCTCGAGGGCACAGATACGTATTATTTT. Translation: CASSPRGTRMLEGTDTYYF.

The chain couples TRBV7-2 to TRBJ2-5; no firm D call. Germline loops: CDR1 SGHTA, CDR2 FQGNSA. V gave up 3 bases and J gave up 9 bases, with 11 bases separating them. The CDR3 is made up of 12 amino acids. CDR3 sequence reads: CASSFSPGAQYF. CDR3 in DNA: TGTGCCAGCAGCTTCAGCCCCGGCGCCCAGTACTTC.

The rearrangement joins TRBV29-1 to TRBJ2-7, with D perhaps assigned TRBD1 or TRBD2 (5 bases each). V gave up 4 bases and J gave up 1 base, with 8 bases separating them. The CDR3 loop spans 12 amino acids. CDR1 and CDR2 (germline): SQVTM, ANQGSEA. CDR3 loop: CSVAGRSYEQYF. CDR3 DNA: TGCAGCGTTGCGGGACGTTCCTACGAGCAGTACTTC.

This clonotype was seen a few times. The chain uses TRBV7-2 and TRBJ2-7; D may be TRBD1 (7 bases). This CDR3 has 14 amino acids. Trimming cost V 5 bases and J 5 bases, with 16 bases left between them. Germline V gene lookup returns CDR1 SGHTA and CDR2 FQGNSA. The DNA for the CDR3 is TGTGCCAGCAGCGAGCAGGGGGGCACGAACGAGCAGTACTTC. Protein product: CASSEQGGTNEQYF.

This clonotype has a handful of counts. The chain is built from TRBV4-3 and TRBJ2-5, with 10 positions matching TRBD2. CDR3 length: 17 residues. Germline V gives CDR1 LGHNA, CDR2 YSLEER. Losses at the gene ends were 0 bases for V and 4 bases for J; bases not matched to a gene: 8. The CDR3 sequence: CASSQDLPSGSGETQYF. The DNA of the CDR3 is TGCGCCAGCAGCCAAGATCTCCCTAGCGGGAGTGGAGAGACCCAGTACTTC.

The chain couples TRBV12-3 or TRBV12-4 to TRBJ2-2; 10 bases align to TRBD2. V dropped 8 bases and J dropped 7; count of bases not matched to a gene: 13. The CDR3 runs 16 residues. The CDR3 here is CASSGASGRAVGELFF. Written as DNA, the CDR3 is TGTGCCAGCTCCGGGGCCAGCGGGAGGGCCGTCGGGGAGCTGTTTTTT.

The sample holds many counts of this clonotype. The chain employs TRBV12-3 or TRBV12-4 and TRBJ2-1; maybe TRBD2 (6 bases). The CDR3 sequence is 14 residues long. The V and J ends lost 0 bases and 5 bases respectively, with 8 bases between them. The CDR3 DNA is TGTGCCAGCAGTTTAGCGGGAGGTCACAATGAGCAGTTCTTC. Its protein is CASSLAGGHNEQFF.

This clonotype was counted a few times. This chain uses TRBV25-1 with TRBJ1-1; 10 bases match TRBD1. The germline V gene encodes CDR1 MGHDK and CDR2 SYGVNS. CDR3 length equals 14 residues. With V trimmed by 4 bases and J by 5 bases, 4 bases remained unmatched. CDR3 region: CASSGDRGLTEAFF. DNA for the CDR3: TGTGCCAGCAGTGGGGACAGGGGTTTGACTGAAGCTTTCTTT.

This chain joins TRBV27 and TRBJ2-1; 15 nucleotides match TRBD2. Germline V lookup: CDR1 MNHEY, CDR2 SMNVEV (reference sequence). V was clipped by 5 bases and J by 1 base; unmatched bases: 9. CDR3 length: 19 amino acids. The CDR3 here is CASSPPGLAGGVSYNEQFF. The CDR3 DNA follows: TGTGCCAGCAGTCCTCCGGGACTAGCGGGAGGAGTTTCCTACAATGAGCAGTTCTTC.

V usage is TRBV3-1 and J usage is TRBJ2-1, with 11 positions matching TRBD2. From germline, CDR1 is LGHDT and CDR2 YNNKEL (reference sequence). J lost 7 bases, V lost 0 bases, and 8 bases had no gene match. The CDR3 contains 17 residues. The CDR3 region is CASSQDYSGRVGNEQFF. Written as DNA, the CDR3 is TGTGCCAGCAGCCAAGATTATAGCGGGAGGGTCGGGAATGAGCAGTTCTTC.

This clonotype was recorded a few times. V is TRBV6-1 and J is TRBJ1-6; TRBD1 is a possible D gene (5 bases). Germline V gives CDR1 MNHNS, CDR2 SASEGT. V was cut by 3 bases and J by 7 bases, with 10 bases left in between. The CDR3 extends over 14 amino acids. The CDR3 nucleotides read TGTGCCAGCAGTGATCAGGGTGGGAATTCACCCCTCCACTTT. It encodes CASSDQGGNSPLHF.

This clonotype was seen only a few times. The chain joins TRBV20-1 to TRBJ2-7, with D uncertain. The CDR3 spans 12 residues. CDR1 and CDR2 from the germline V gene are DFQATT and SNEGSKA (reference sequence). Between the trimmed V and J ends, which lost 2 bases and 5 bases, there was a span of 10 bases. CDR3 DNA: TGCAGTGCTAGACGACCTCCCCACGAGCAGTACTTC. Translating gives CSARRPPHEQYF.

The CDR3 DNA follows: TGCGCCAGCAGCTTGGCCAGCGGGAGTGAAGAGACCCAGTACTTC. It is translated as CASSLASGSEETQYF. The J gene is TRBJ2-5, the V gene TRBV5-1; TRBD2 matches 8 bases. After removal of 0 bases from V and 3 bases from J, the junction contained 4 bases not matched to a gene. Per germline, CDR1 SGHRS and CDR2 YFSETQ. CDR3 length: 15 amino acids. Based on the CDR3 plus reference TRBV5-1 and TRBJ2-5, the full variable domain is KAGVTQTPRYLIKTRGQQVTLSCSPISGHRSVSWYQQTPGQGLQFLFEYFSETQRNKGNFPGRFSGRQFSNSRSEMNVSTLELGDSALYLCASSLASGSEETQYFGPGTRLLVL.

This clonotype was picked up a small number of times. V gene TRBV7-2 combines with J gene TRBJ2-5, with D hard to call. This CDR3 contains 13 residues. CDR1 and CDR2 (germline): SGHTA, FQGNSA. V shed 1 base and J shed 3 bases, with 6 bases lying between them. CDR3 DNA sequence: TGTGCCAGCAGCTTAGTTGTGGAAGAGACCCAGTACTTC. Translated, it gives CASSLVVEETQYF.

This clonotype was detected a few times. This sequence joins TRBV28 and TRBJ1-2, with 7 bases matching TRBD1. The CDR3 consists of 14 residues. The V gene's germline CDR1 is MDHEN and CDR2 SYDVKM. V trimming: 4 bases; J trimming: 7 bases; junction bases outside the gene matches: 9. The CDR3 nucleotides are TGTGCCAGCAGTTCCCCGACAGGGTCCGCTGGCTACACCTTC. It translates to CASSSPTGSAGYTF.

This clonotype was counted only a few times. V gene TRBV6-4 combines with J gene TRBJ2-7; 8 bases match TRBD2. The CDR3 is made up of 17 amino acids. Germline CDR1 is MRHNA and CDR2 is SNTAGT. V lost 0 bases, J lost 3 bases, and 10 bases stayed unmatched. The CDR3 region is CASSDSGDPGGLYEQYF. The CDR3 coding sequence is TGTGCCAGCAGTGACTCGGGGGATCCGGGAGGGCTCTACGAGCAGTACTTC.

The V call is TRBV5-1, the J call TRBJ2-1; no clear D. Germline-derived CDR1 and CDR2 are SGHRS and YFSETQ. Trimming pared 5 bases from V and 0 bases from J, leaving 12 bases between. The CDR3 sequence is 15 residues long. CDR3 nucleotides: TGCGCCAGCAGACCCCCGGCCAGCTCCTACAATGAGCAGTTCTTC. Its translation: CASRPPASSYNEQFF.

This chain connects TRBV20-1 to TRBJ2-3; TRBD1 matches 7 bases. Trimming took 0 bases from V and 0 from J; bases not matched to a gene: 6. The germline gives CDR1 DFQATT, CDR2 SNEGSKA (reference sequence). The CDR3 is 16 residues long. Here the CDR3 DNA reads TGCAGTGCTAGAGATCTGGTGGGACAGAGCACAGATACGCAGTATTTT. Protein sequence: CSARDLVGQSTDTQYF.

This clonotype was recorded a few times. The chain combines TRBV6-1 with TRBJ2-6, with D perhaps matching TRBD1 (5 bases). Germline V gene sequence: CDR1 MNHNS, CDR2 SASEGT. The V end was cut by 6 bases, the J end by 0 bases, with 9 bases between. The CDR3 contains 15 residues. The CDR3 protein is CASRDILSGANVLTF. The DNA for the CDR3 is TGTGCCAGCAGGGACATTCTCTCTGGGGCCAACGTCCTGACTTTC.

V is TRBV6-1 and J is TRBJ1-1; TRBD1 agrees at 10 bases. Per germline, CDR1 MNHNS and CDR2 SASEGT. The CDR3 extends over 16 amino acids. Trimming cost V 6 bases and J 3 bases; bases outside gene matches: 10. Written as DNA, the CDR3 is TGTGCCAGCAGCCGGGCCGGGACAGGGGTATACACTGAAGCTTTCTTT. It translates to CASSRAGTGVYTEAFF.

At least ten counts were recorded for this clonotype. This CDR3 is CASSQAGGYNPDTQYF. In DNA form, the CDR3 reads TGCGCCAGCAGCCAAGCGGGCGGGTATAACCCAGATACGCAGTATTTT. This chain uses TRBV4-3 with TRBJ2-3; a possible D gene is TRBD2 (5 bases). This CDR3 comprises 16 residues. Germline values: CDR1 LGHNA, CDR2 YSLEER. V lost 1 base and J lost 4, with 15 bases in between.

This clonotype has more than one count but fewer than ten. V gene TRBV5-1 combines with J gene TRBJ2-3, with D perhaps matching TRBD2 (5 bases). The CDR3 has 17 residues. CDR1 is SGHRS and CDR2 is YFSETQ in the germline V gene. V was clipped by 4 bases and J by 0 bases, with 18 bases between them. The CDR3 loop reads CASSPTAGVASTDTQYF. CDR3 sequence (DNA): TGCGCCAGCAGCCCCACCGCGGGCGTGGCTAGCACAGATACGCAGTATTTT.

The DNA for the CDR3 is TGTGCCAGCAGCCCAGGACTAGCGGGAGTGGACGAGCAGTACTTC. It is translated as CASSPGLAGVDEQYF. This chain uses TRBV12-3 or TRBV12-4 with TRBJ2-7; 13 nucleotides line up with TRBD2. After removal of 6 bases from V and 5 bases from J, the junction contained 7 bases not matched to a gene. The length of the CDR3 is 15 residues.

The genes are TRBV7-2 and TRBJ1-6, with 9 bases that match TRBD1. Germline trimming cut 4 bases from V and 9 bases from J; bases unmatched to any gene: 7. Germline CDR1 is SGHTA and CDR2 is FQGNSA. CDR3 length: 15 amino acids. The CDR3 nucleotides read TGTGCCAGCAGCTCGGGACAGGGCAGGTTTTCACCCCTCCACTTT. It yields the protein CASSSGQGRFSPLHF.

This clonotype came up many times. V and J are TRBV20-1 and TRBJ2-7, with 9 bases aligning to TRBD1. Germline trimming cut 4 bases from V and 3 bases from J; bases unmatched to any gene: 4. Germline V gene sequence: CDR1 DFQATT, CDR2 SNEGSKA (reference sequence). CDR3 length: 13 amino acids. The CDR3 DNA reads TGCAGTGCTACCGGGACAGGGTACTACGAGCAGTACTTC. Amino acids: CSATGTGYYEQYF.

The chain uses TRBV12-3 or TRBV12-4 and TRBJ1-1; D remains ambiguous. The germline V and J ends were trimmed by 2 bases and 3 bases, with 10 bases remaining between them. This CDR3 has 14 amino acids. In DNA form, the CDR3 reads TGTGCCAGCAGTTTATCTTCGTCCCACACTGAAGCTTTCTTT. Its protein product is CASSLSSSHTEAFF.

This clonotype was observed a handful of times. The rearrangement uses TRBV29-1 and TRBJ2-7; TRBD1 agrees at 10 bases. CDR1 SQVTM and CDR2 ANQGSEA come from the germline V gene. V lost 3 bases to trimming and J lost 1 base; unmatched junction nucleotides: 3. This CDR3 is 14 amino acids long. The CDR3 coding sequence is TGCAGCGTTGAGGACAGGGGGTCTTCCTACGAGCAGTACTTC. Its translation is CSVEDRGSSYEQYF.